The T cell receptor (beta chain) under discussion was sequenced for a study of memory CD4+ T cells and cytomegalovirus serostatus. Overall study results and limits: CMV serostatus prediction reached median AUC approximately 0.95, or 0.91 with US-trained model.

Looked up from germline, CDR1 is SQVTM and CDR2 is ANQGSEA. The length of the CDR3 is 10 residues. V dropped 4 bases and J dropped 5 bases, with 3 bases sitting between them. Clones were sequenced by immunoSEQ multiplex PCR, and TCRdb holds only the in-frame ones, with some missing. The sample has around 61,000 clones; roughly 82% are singletons. Single viable CD3+CD4+CD8-CD45RO+ cells were sorted as the memory CD4+ T cells. CD4+ T cells were isolated by positive magnetic selection. Remarks on this clone: Its antigen is unknown.

This chain uses TRBV29-1 with TRBJ2-1; D gene unclear. The sequence was obtained from an adult in good health and CMV-seronegative. Sequenced material: memory CD4+ T cells from blood. In DNA, the CDR3 is TGCAGCGTTGGGAACAATGAGCAGTTCTTC. Encoded protein: CSVGNNEQFF.